This T cell receptor beta chain was identified in a study of blood T cell repertoires in COVID-19. Study details: Acute and convalescent COVID-19 specimens originated in the United States, Italy and Spain. T cells, B-cell-depleted T cells, or PBMCs provided the cDNA or gDNA that served as material.

CDR3 size: 14 residues. After removal of 0 bases from V and 5 bases from J, the junction contained 4 bases not matched to a gene. Germline CDR1 is SGHRS and CDR2 is YFSETQ. Sequencing was performed with immunoSEQ multiplex PCR; in TCRdb, only in-frame clones are kept and a portion is missing. This repertoire shows roughly 200,000 clones, more than 75% found once; its top ten account for about 20%. This chain joins TRBV5-1 and TRBJ1-1; 7 nucleotides match TRBD1. This sequence originates from a person aged 65 to 79 with COVID-19, enrolled during active disease. The specimen sequenced was peripheral blood. CDR3 nucleotide sequence: TGCGCCAGCAGCTTGGAGGGGGCAGAGACTGAAGCTTTCTTT. The encoded protein is CASSLEGAETEAFF.